The 6 T cell receptor beta chains below come from one sample, sequenced in a study of CD8+CD57+ T cells in acquired aplastic anemia. Genomic DNA templated the TCR beta VDJ and CDR3 profiling. TCRdb recomputed calls from the reads with MiXCR, one row per CDR3 protein. The table shows roughly 200,000 distinct CDR3 sequences, with 60% to 65% occurring only once. Sample: sorted CD4+, CD8+, or CD8+CD57+ T cells (not recorded which) from PBMCs. The receptors stem from a human donor in good health.

The V and J genes are TRBV15 and TRBJ1-5, with D uncertain. Per the germline V gene, CDR1 is LNHNV and CDR2 is YYDKDF (reference sequence). This CDR3 comprises 16 residues. V was trimmed by 4 bases and J by 2 bases, leaving 15 bases between them. DNA of the CDR3: TGTGCCACCAGCAATAAGGAGACATGGGGCAATCAGCCCCAGCATTTT. Protein: CATSNKETWGNQPQHF.

This rearrangement joins TRBV10-3 to TRBJ2-1; 15 nucleotides line up with TRBD2. CDR1 is ENHRY, CDR2 SYGVKD, per germline. V lost 8 bases and J lost 5; bases outside the gene matches: 4. The CDR3 spans 15 residues. The CDR3 protein is CAIGTSGGINNEQFF. The CDR3 nucleotides read TGTGCCATCGGGACTAGCGGGGGGATCAACAATGAGCAGTTCTTC.

This clonotype was seen at least ten times. The V call is TRBV5-6, the J call TRBJ2-7; TRBD2 agrees at 9 bases. The CDR3 sequence is 16 residues long. Trimming removed 4 bases from V and 4 bases from J; junction bases left unmatched: 12. Germline assignment: CDR1 SGHDT and CDR2 YYEEEE. The CDR3 nucleotides read TGTGCCAGCAGCCGCGGACTAGCGAATGCATTATACGAGCAGTACTTC. Translation: CASSRGLANALYEQYF. Full variable domain (outside the CDR3, taken from reference TRBV5-6 and TRBJ2-7): DAGVTQSPTHLIKTRGQQVTLRCSPKSGHDTVSWYQQALGQGPQFIFQYYEEEERQRGNFPDRFSGHQFPNYSSELNVNALLLGDSALYLCASSRGLANALYEQYFGPGTRLTVT.

This clonotype showed up many times. The chain has TRBV28 and TRBJ1-6; 7 bases fit TRBD1. V was pared by 5 bases and J by 6 bases, with 13 bases of the junction left unmatched. The CDR3 extends over 17 amino acids. The germline V gene has CDR1 MDHEN and CDR2 SYDVKM. Here the CDR3 reads CASSRSGTASSNSPLHF. The CDR3 nucleotides read TGTGCCAGCAGTCGATCCGGGACAGCAAGTAGTAATTCACCCCTCCACTTT.

Comments on this clonotype: One junction end disagrees with the germline gene, perhaps due to a read error. The V call is TRBV7-2, the J call TRBJ2-3, with D possibly matching TRBD2 (5 bases). Per the germline V gene, CDR1 is SGHTA and CDR2 is FQGNSA. The CDR3 length is 14 residues. CDR3 sequence reads: CASGLALGADTQYF. The CDR3 region has the DNA TGTGCCAGCGGCTTAGCTTTGGGAGCAGATACGCAGTATTTT.

The chain is built from TRBV5-1 and TRBJ1-4; weak D call: TRBD1 (5 bases). Per the germline V gene, CDR1 is SGHRS and CDR2 is YFSETQ. Trimming took off 4 bases at V and 5 bases at J, with 12 bases between the two ends. The CDR3 covers 14 residues. The DNA of the CDR3 is TGCGCCAGCAGCGCGGGACGGAAGAATGAAAAACTGTTTTTT. Translation gives CASSAGRKNEKLFF.